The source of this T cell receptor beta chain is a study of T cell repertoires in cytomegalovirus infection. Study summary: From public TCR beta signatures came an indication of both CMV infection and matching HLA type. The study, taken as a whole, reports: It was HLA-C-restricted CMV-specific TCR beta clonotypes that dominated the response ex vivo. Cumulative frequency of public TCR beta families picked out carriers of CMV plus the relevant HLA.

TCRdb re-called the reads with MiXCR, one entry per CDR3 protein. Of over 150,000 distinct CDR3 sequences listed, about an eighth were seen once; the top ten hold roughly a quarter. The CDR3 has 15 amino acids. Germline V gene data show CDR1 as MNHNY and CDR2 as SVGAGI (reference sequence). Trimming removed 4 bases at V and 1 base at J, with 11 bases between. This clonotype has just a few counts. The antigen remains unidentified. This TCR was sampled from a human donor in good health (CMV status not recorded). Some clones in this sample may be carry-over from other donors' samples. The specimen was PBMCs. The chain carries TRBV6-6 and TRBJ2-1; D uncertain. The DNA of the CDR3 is TGTGCCAGCAGTTCATTCGACGGTTCCTACAATGAGCAGTTCTTC. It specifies CASSSFDGSYNEQFF.